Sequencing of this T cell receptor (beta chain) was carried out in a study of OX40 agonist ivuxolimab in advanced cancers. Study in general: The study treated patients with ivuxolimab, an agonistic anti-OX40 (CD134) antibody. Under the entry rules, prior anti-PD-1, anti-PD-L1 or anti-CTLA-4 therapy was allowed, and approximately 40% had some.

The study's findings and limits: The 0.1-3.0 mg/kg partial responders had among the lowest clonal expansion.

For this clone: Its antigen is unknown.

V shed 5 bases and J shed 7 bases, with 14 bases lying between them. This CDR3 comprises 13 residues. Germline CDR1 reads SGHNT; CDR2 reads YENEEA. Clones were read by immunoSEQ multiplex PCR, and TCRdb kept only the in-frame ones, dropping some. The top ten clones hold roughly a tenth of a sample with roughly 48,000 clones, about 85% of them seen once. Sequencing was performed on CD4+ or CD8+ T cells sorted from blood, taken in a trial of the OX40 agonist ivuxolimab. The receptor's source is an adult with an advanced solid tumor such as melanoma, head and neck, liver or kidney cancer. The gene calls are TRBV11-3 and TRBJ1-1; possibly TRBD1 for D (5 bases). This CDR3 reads CASSQRGEGEAFF. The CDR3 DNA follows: TGTGCCAGCAGCCAGAGGGGCGAGGGTGAAGCTTTCTTT.